Listed below are T cell receptor beta chains from one sample, sequenced in a study of blood T cells in healthy people across ages. One entry per CDR3 protein, called by TCRdb with MiXCR from the 5' RACE reads. This sample has fewer than 900,000 distinct CDR3 sequences, with about 40% found just once. Material: blood. The receptors derive from a woman aged 55-69 years in good health. Both conserved end residues are part of each CDR3. A D gene is named only where the DNA matches it firmly. Where a row states a size, it is once, few, many or the class of an expanded clone; other rows omit it.

>-|-|TRBJ2-1|TRBV28
TGTGCCAGCACGGGACGAGCATCGGACAATGAGCAGTTCTTC
CASTGRASDNEQFF
>-|-|TRBJ2-1|TRBV30
TGTGCCTGGACTTTTAAATACAATGAGCAGTTCTTC
CAWTFKYNEQFF
>TRBD1|few|TRBJ2-5|TRBV6-5
TGTGCCAGCACCTCCTACCGGGACAGGGGTCAAGAGACCCAGTACTTC
CASTSYRDRGQETQYF
>-|-|TRBJ2-7|TRBV5-6
TGTGCCAGCAGCCCAAACCTTCTCTCTAATGAGCAGTACTTC
CASSPNLLSNEQYF
>-|-|TRBJ1-2|TRBV7-3
TGTGCCAGCAGCCCCGGTGGGGGGCTCAACCATGGCTACACCTTC
CASSPGGGLNHGYTF
>-|-|TRBJ1-1|TRBV3-1
TGTGCCAGCAGCCAAGGTGGCAGGTTTTACACTGAAGCTTTCTTT
CASSQGGRFYTEAFF
>-|-|TRBJ2-7|TRBV28
TGTGCCAGCAGTTACTACGCAGGGGTTTACAATGAGCAGTACTTC
CASSYYAGVYNEQYF
>-|few|TRBJ2-7|TRBV20-1
TGCAGTGCTAGAGTGCTCCAGGACTCCTACGAGCAGTACTTC
CSARVLQDSYEQYF
>TRBD1|few|TRBJ1-1|TRBV9
TGTGCCAGCAGCGTTGACAGGGGGCTGAGCACTGAAGCTTTCTTT
CASSVDRGLSTEAFF
>-|-|TRBJ1-2|TRBV4-1
TGCGCCAGCAGCCACCGTTGGGCTAACTATGGCTACACCTTC
CASSHRWANYGYTF
>-|-|TRBJ1-1|TRBV7-2
TGTGCCAGCAGCTTAAATCCAACAAACACTGAAGCTTTCTTT
CASSLNPTNTEAFF
>-|-|TRBJ2-1|TRBV7-3
TGTGCCAGCAGCCCATGGGCTAGCGGGCAGGGGGATGAGCAGTTCTTC
CASSPWASGQGDEQFF
>-|-|TRBJ1-2|TRBV15
TGTGCCACCAGCGGGGAGACAGTCTACTATGGCTACACCTTC
CATSGETVYYGYTF
>TRBD2|-|TRBJ2-7|TRBV28
TGTGCCAGCAGTTCGACTAGCGGGAGGGATTTCTCCTACGAGCAGTACTTC
CASSSTSGRDFSYEQYF
>-|-|TRBJ1-5|TRBV6-1
TGTGCCAGCAGAAGGGGGGATGGCCAGCCCCAGCATTTT
CASRRGDGQPQHF
>-|few|TRBJ2-3|TRBV7-2
TGTGCCAGCAGCTTAGCGGTTACAGGGTTCACAGATACGCAGTATTTT
CASSLAVTGFTDTQYF
>-|-|TRBJ1-6|TRBV20-1
TGCAGTGCTAGAAGCCATGGTTCACCCCTCCACTTT
CSARSHGSPLHF
>TRBD1|many|TRBJ2-5|TRBV20-1
TGCAGTGTCGAGGGACAGGGCCAAGAGACCCAGTACTTC
CSVEGQGQETQYF
>-|few|TRBJ1-2|TRBV3-1
TGTGCCAGCAGCCAAGGGATAATCCTGGCTACCAACTATGGCTACACCTTC
CASSQGIILATNYGYTF
>TRBD2|-|TRBJ2-5|TRBV20-1
TGCAGTGCTAGATCTCCGGGACTAGCGGGTCCTCAAGAGACCCAGTACTTC
CSARSPGLAGPQETQYF
>TRBD2|-|TRBJ2-5|TRBV4-1
TGCGCCAGCAGCCAAGAGGTGGGGAGGGACGCCTACAAGCAGTACTTC
CASSQEVGRDAYKQYF
>-|few|TRBJ2-5|TRBV6-5
TGTGCCAGCAGTTCCGGACAGTTAAGACCTCAAGAGACCCAGTACTTC
CASSSGQLRPQETQYF
>-|-|TRBJ2-6|TRBV12-3/TRBV12-4
TGTGCCAGCACCGACAGCTACCCTGGGGCCAACGTCCTGACTTTC
CASTDSYPGANVLTF
>-|-|TRBJ1-5|TRBV20-1
TGCAGTGCTCCTCTAGGGGGCAATCAGCCCCAGCATTTT
CSAPLGGNQPQHF
>TRBD2|few|TRBJ2-1|TRBV15
TGTGCCACCAGCAGAGATTGGCGGGGGGGACGCAATGAGCAGTTCTTC
CATSRDWRGGRNEQFF
>TRBD1|-|TRBJ2-7|TRBV7-8
TGTGCCAGCAGCCCACGGACAGGAATTGACGAGCAGTACTTC
CASSPRTGIDEQYF
>TRBD1|-|TRBJ2-7|TRBV6-6
TGTGCCAGCAGTTACGACCGAACGGGACAGAGATACGAGCAGTACTTC
CASSYDRTGQRYEQYF
>-|-|TRBJ2-3|TRBV7-3
TGTGCCAGCAGCTTGGGACGAGCGGGCGGGGATACGCAGTATTTT
CASSLGRAGGDTQYF
>TRBD1|-|TRBJ2-6|TRBV9
TGTGCCAGCAGCGTAGGGACAGGGGGCTCTGGGGCCAACGTCCTGACTTTC
CASSVGTGGSGANVLTF
>-|-|TRBJ1-5|TRBV12-3/TRBV12-4
TGTGCCAGCACCCCCGGACAGAGCAATCGGCCCCAGCATTTT
CASTPGQSNRPQHF
>TRBD2|few|TRBJ2-3|TRBV7-3
TGTGCCAGCAGCACTGGACTAGCGGGGAGTACAGATACGCAGTATTTT
CASSTGLAGSTDTQYF
>TRBD1|few|TRBJ2-7|TRBV3-1
TGTGCCAGCAGCCAAGTGTGGACAGGGCGCTACGAGCAGTACTTC
CASSQVWTGRYEQYF
>-|-|TRBJ1-3|TRBV12-3/TRBV12-4
TGTGCCAGCAGAGAAGGCCAGCTCTCTGGAAACACCATATATTTT
CASREGQLSGNTIYF
>-|-|TRBJ2-5|TRBV6-6
TGTGCCAGCAGTTACTCTTCCTTTCAAGAGACCCAGTACTTC
CASSYSSFQETQYF
>-|once|TRBJ2-7|TRBV5-1
TGCGCCAGCACCGCAGAGTTCTCCTACGAGCAGTACTTC
CASTAEFSYEQYF